A selection of T cell receptor beta chains follows, all from one sample in a study of persistence of HIV-infected CD4 T cells. Antigens of these TCRs are unknown. TCRdb's table, derived via immunoSEQ multiplex PCR, lists solely in-frame clones and lacks some. The sample consists of 19,000 or so clones, approximately 60% of them appearing once. The source was CD4+ T cells sorted from PBMCs after approximately 19-hour stimulation, collected from a patient who received antiretroviral therapy. All receptors come from an adult woman with HIV who was CMV-seropositive. The CDR3 runs from the conserved cysteine through the conserved F or W. A D gene is named only where the DNA matches it firmly. Where a row states a size, it is once, few, many or the class of an expanded clone; other rows omit it.

clone size: .; J gene: TRBJ2-1; D gene: .; V gene: TRBV6-5; CDR3 DNA: TGTGCCAGCAGCTTCTCGGATGAGCAGTTCTTC; CDR3 protein: CASSFSDEQFF
clone size: few; J gene: TRBJ1-5; D gene: .; V gene: TRBV4-1; CDR3 DNA: TGCGCCAGCAGCCAAATGATTCTGGTCGATCAGCCCCAGCATTTT; CDR3 protein: CASSQMILVDQPQHF
clone size: .; J gene: TRBJ1-1; D gene: TRBD1; V gene: TRBV19; CDR3 DNA: TGTGCCAGTAGTATATCCGGGACAGCGAACACTGAAGCTTTCTTT; CDR3 protein: CASSISGTANTEAFF
clone size: .; J gene: TRBJ1-1; D gene: .; V gene: TRBV4-1; CDR3 DNA: TGCGCCAGCAGCCAATCGCTGGCAGGCCACACTGAAGCTTTCTTT; CDR3 protein: CASSQSLAGHTEAFF
clone size: .; J gene: TRBJ1-1; D gene: .; V gene: TRBV6-1; CDR3 DNA: TGTGCCAGCAGTATGCAAATTGAAGCTTTCTTT; CDR3 protein: CASSMQIEAFF
clone size: .; J gene: TRBJ1-1; D gene: TRBD1; V gene: TRBV29-1; CDR3 DNA: TGCAGCGCGGGGACAGTTGAAGCTTTCTTT; CDR3 protein: CSAGTVEAFF
clone size: .; J gene: TRBJ1-3; D gene: TRBD1; V gene: TRBV4-1; CDR3 DNA: TGCGCCAGCAGCCAAGGGGGGACAGCCGAAAGAGGAAACACCATATATTTT; CDR3 protein: CASSQGGTAERGNTIYF
clone size: .; J gene: TRBJ1-4; D gene: .; V gene: TRBV2; CDR3 DNA: TGTGCCAGCAGTGAAATCTTTCTCCGAAATGAAAAACTGTTTTTT; CDR3 protein: CASSEIFLRNEKLFF
clone size: .; J gene: TRBJ1-1; D gene: .; V gene: TRBV10-2; CDR3 DNA: TGCGCCAGCAGTGAGTGGGTGAAAAACACTGAAGCTTTCTTT; CDR3 protein: CASSEWVKNTEAFF
clone size: few; J gene: TRBJ2-3; D gene: TRBD2; V gene: TRBV6-1; CDR3 DNA: TGTGCCAGCAGTGAGATTACTAGCGGGGGCACAGATACGCAGTATTTT; CDR3 protein: CASSEITSGGTDTQYF
clone size: .; J gene: TRBJ1-5; D gene: TRBD1; V gene: TRBV3-1/TRBV3-2; CDR3 DNA: TGTGCCAGCAGCCACAGGGGGGGGAATCAGCCCCAGCATTTT; CDR3 protein: CASSHRGGNQPQHF
clone size: .; J gene: TRBJ1-2; D gene: .; V gene: TRBV5-1; CDR3 DNA: TGCGCCAGCAGCCTGGACAGCACTAACTATGGCTACACCTTC; CDR3 protein: CASSLDSTNYGYTF
clone size: few; J gene: TRBJ1-1; D gene: .; V gene: TRBV2; CDR3 DNA: TGTGCCAGCAAGGCTAATACCGGTGGTGAAGCTTTCTTT; CDR3 protein: CASKANTGGEAFF
clone size: .; J gene: TRBJ1-5; D gene: .; V gene: TRBV2; CDR3 DNA: TGTGCCAGCAGTGACCCAGATGGACAGCCCCAGCATTTT; CDR3 protein: CASSDPDGQPQHF
clone size: few; J gene: TRBJ1-5; D gene: .; V gene: TRBV2; CDR3 DNA: TGTGCCAGCAGCTTGGACAGCAATAGCAATCAGCCCCAGCATTTT; CDR3 protein: CASSLDSNSNQPQHF
clone size: .; J gene: TRBJ1-6; D gene: TRBD1; V gene: TRBV12-5; CDR3 DNA: TGTGCTAGTGGTAGGACAGGGAGAGGATCACCCCTCCACTTT; CDR3 protein: CASGRTGRGSPLHF
clone size: few; J gene: TRBJ2-3; D gene: .; V gene: TRBV11-3; CDR3 DNA: TGTGCCAGCAGCTTAGATAGGGTCTCAGATACGCAGTATTTT; CDR3 protein: CASSLDRVSDTQYF
clone size: few; J gene: TRBJ2-1; D gene: .; V gene: TRBV6-5; CDR3 DNA: TGTGCCAGCTACAAATATCTGCAAGGGAATAATGAGCAGTTCTTC; CDR3 protein: CASYKYLQGNNEQFF
clone size: .; J gene: TRBJ2-5; D gene: TRBD2; V gene: TRBV5-1; CDR3 DNA: TGCGCCAGCAGCCTCGGACTAGCGGGGGGGCCGATGGAGACCCAGTACTTC; CDR3 protein: CASSLGLAGGPMETQYF
clone size: few; J gene: TRBJ2-7; D gene: TRBD2; V gene: TRBV19; CDR3 DNA: TGTGCCAGTAGTATGACTAGCGGGGGAGCGTACGAGCAGTACTTC; CDR3 protein: CASSMTSGGAYEQYF
clone size: .; J gene: TRBJ2-3; D gene: .; V gene: TRBV7-3; CDR3 DNA: TGTGCCAGCAGCTTAACAGGCCAGGGAGGCCCAGATACGCAGTATTTT; CDR3 protein: CASSLTGQGGPDTQYF
clone size: .; J gene: TRBJ2-3; D gene: .; V gene: TRBV5-1; CDR3 DNA: TGCGCCAGCAGCCCTGGTGGAGCGGCTAGCACAGATACGCAGTATTTT; CDR3 protein: CASSPGGAASTDTQYF
clone size: .; J gene: TRBJ2-7; D gene: TRBD1; V gene: TRBV5-1; CDR3 DNA: TGCGCCAGCGGGACAGGGGCCTACGAGCAGTACTTC; CDR3 protein: CASGTGAYEQYF
clone size: .; J gene: TRBJ1-1; D gene: .; V gene: TRBV9; CDR3 DNA: TGTGCCTCCCGAGCGAGGGATACTGAAGCTTTCTTT; CDR3 protein: CASRARDTEAFF
clone size: once; J gene: TRBJ2-7; D gene: .; V gene: TRBV5-6; CDR3 DNA: TGTGCCAGCAGCCTGGTTGACAGGGAGGCCTACGAGCAGTACTTC; CDR3 protein: CASSLVDREAYEQYF
clone size: .; J gene: TRBJ2-1; D gene: TRBD1; V gene: TRBV5-1; CDR3 DNA: TGCGCCAGCAGTCCATTAACCGGGACAGGGGGACATGAGCAGTTCTTC; CDR3 protein: CASSPLTGTGGHEQFF
clone size: few; J gene: TRBJ1-4; D gene: TRBD1; V gene: TRBV28; CDR3 DNA: TGTGCCAGCAGTTCACCAACAGGGGTTAATGAAAAACTGTTTTTT; CDR3 protein: CASSSPTGVNEKLFF
clone size: .; J gene: TRBJ2-5; D gene: .; V gene: TRBV20-1; CDR3 DNA: TGCAGTGCTAGTGCGGGGGCTGGGGTGGGAGAGACCCAGTACTTC; CDR3 protein: CSASAGAGVGETQYF
clone size: once; J gene: TRBJ2-1; D gene: TRBD1; V gene: TRBV5-1; CDR3 DNA: TGCGCCAGCAGCACGGGACAGGGAATCCCCTACAATGAGCAGTTCTTC; CDR3 protein: CASSTGQGIPYNEQFF
clone size: .; J gene: TRBJ1-2; D gene: .; V gene: TRBV15; CDR3 DNA: TGTGCCACAAGCGAGGGGGCTAACTATGGCTACACCTTC; CDR3 protein: CATSEGANYGYTF
clone size: .; J gene: TRBJ1-1; D gene: TRBD1; V gene: TRBV5-8; CDR3 DNA: TGTGCCAGCAGCTTGCAGGGGGCGCGGACTGAAGCTTTCTTT; CDR3 protein: CASSLQGARTEAFF
clone size: .; J gene: TRBJ1-5; D gene: .; V gene: TRBV7-2; CDR3 DNA: TGTGCCAGCAGCGCCTCCAACGGCAATCAGCCCCAGCATTTT; CDR3 protein: CASSASNGNQPQHF
clone size: few; J gene: TRBJ2-1; D gene: TRBD2; V gene: TRBV5-1; CDR3 DNA: TGCGCCAGCAGCTTGGAACTAGCGGGGAAAGGAAATGAGCAGTTCTTC; CDR3 protein: CASSLELAGKGNEQFF
clone size: .; J gene: TRBJ1-2; D gene: TRBD1; V gene: TRBV2; CDR3 DNA: TGTGCCAGCAGTGAGGAACCCCTCTTGACACAGGGGGCGGAATTGGGCTACACCTTC; CDR3 protein: CASSEEPLLTQGAELGYTF
clone size: .; J gene: TRBJ2-2; D gene: TRBD2; V gene: TRBV6-1; CDR3 DNA: TGTGCCGTTAAGCGGGGAACCGGGGAGCTGTTTTTT; CDR3 protein: CAVKRGTGELFF
clone size: .; J gene: TRBJ2-5; D gene: .; V gene: TRBV12-3/TRBV12-4; CDR3 DNA: TGTGCCAGCAGCCAGGACACTGGGGAGACCCAGTACTTC; CDR3 protein: CASSQDTGETQYF
clone size: .; J gene: TRBJ2-5; D gene: .; V gene: TRBV6-5; CDR3 DNA: TGTGCCAGCAGTTACTCTGTCGTGGAGACCCAGTACTTC; CDR3 protein: CASSYSVVETQYF
clone size: few; J gene: TRBJ1-2; D gene: .; V gene: TRBV20-1; CDR3 DNA: TGCAGTGCTGACGGAGGCTATGGCTACACCTTC; CDR3 protein: CSADGGYGYTF
clone size: medium-sized; J gene: TRBJ2-2; D gene: .; V gene: TRBV4-2; CDR3 DNA: TGTGCCAGCAGCCAAGAATACGGGGTGAACGGGGAGCTGTTTTTT; CDR3 protein: CASSQEYGVNGELFF
clone size: .; J gene: TRBJ1-2; D gene: .; V gene: TRBV20-1; CDR3 DNA: TGCAGTGCTAGTAATCTCCCCTATGGCTACACCTTC; CDR3 protein: CSASNLPYGYTF
clone size: .; J gene: TRBJ2-1; D gene: .; V gene: TRBV9; CDR3 DNA: TGTGCCAGCAGCGTAAGGGGGGACAATGAGCAGTTCTTC; CDR3 protein: CASSVRGDNEQFF
clone size: .; J gene: TRBJ1-1; D gene: .; V gene: TRBV5-1; CDR3 DNA: TGCGCCAGCAGCTGGAACGGACAGACTCCAGCTGAAGCTTTCTTT; CDR3 protein: CASSWNGQTPAEAFF
clone size: once; J gene: TRBJ2-6; D gene: .; V gene: TRBV6-2/TRBV6-3; CDR3 DNA: TGTGCCAGCAGTTACTCGCGCGAGGCCAACGTCCTGACTTTC; CDR3 protein: CASSYSREANVLTF
clone size: .; J gene: TRBJ1-2; D gene: .; V gene: TRBV5-1; CDR3 DNA: TGCGCCAGCAGGGACAGCCGCCGGGGCTACACCTTC; CDR3 protein: CASRDSRRGYTF
clone size: few; J gene: TRBJ1-6; D gene: .; V gene: TRBV5-1; CDR3 DNA: TGCGCCAGCAGCTTGGGGGGGGACGCTTCACCCCTCCACTTT; CDR3 protein: CASSLGGDASPLHF
clone size: few; J gene: TRBJ1-2; D gene: .; V gene: TRBV24-1; CDR3 DNA: TGTGCCACCAGTGTTCTCCGGACGGGCGGGGGCTATGGCTACACCTTC; CDR3 protein: CATSVLRTGGGYGYTF
clone size: .; J gene: TRBJ1-4; D gene: TRBD1; V gene: TRBV6-6; CDR3 DNA: TGTGCCAGCAGTCAAGGACAGGGGGCCTATGAAAAACTGTTTTTT; CDR3 protein: CASSQGQGAYEKLFF
clone size: .; J gene: TRBJ1-6; D gene: .; V gene: TRBV29-1; CDR3 DNA: TGCAGCGTTGGGGAGGTGGGCGGTTCACCCCTCCACTTT; CDR3 protein: CSVGEVGGSPLHF
clone size: once; J gene: TRBJ2-5; D gene: .; V gene: TRBV7-9; CDR3 DNA: TGTGCCAGCAGCTTCCAAGGGGGGAGAGAGACCCAGTACTTC; CDR3 protein: CASSFQGGRETQYF
clone size: .; J gene: TRBJ2-7; D gene: .; V gene: TRBV30; CDR3 DNA: TGTGCCTGGAGCACTGATATCTCCTACGAGCAGTACTTC; CDR3 protein: CAWSTDISYEQYF
clone size: once; J gene: TRBJ2-3; D gene: TRBD1; V gene: TRBV10-3; CDR3 DNA: TGTGCCATCAGTGAGCCCGGGACAGGGAGCACAGATACGCAGTATTTT; CDR3 protein: CAISEPGTGSTDTQYF
clone size: .; J gene: TRBJ2-1; D gene: .; V gene: TRBV5-1; CDR3 DNA: TGCGCCAGCAGCTTCGGGGGAAACTACAATGAGCAGTTCTTC; CDR3 protein: CASSFGGNYNEQFF
clone size: .; J gene: TRBJ1-2; D gene: .; V gene: TRBV4-2; CDR3 DNA: TGTGCCAGCAGCCAAGGAGGAGGGGAGAACTATGGCTACACCTTC; CDR3 protein: CASSQGGGENYGYTF
clone size: .; J gene: TRBJ1-2; D gene: .; V gene: TRBV6-5; CDR3 DNA: TGTGCCAGCAGCCCGCTGGCGAGAGGCTACACCTTC; CDR3 protein: CASSPLARGYTF
clone size: .; J gene: TRBJ1-1; D gene: .; V gene: TRBV3-1/TRBV3-2; CDR3 DNA: TGTGCCAGCAGCCCCATAGGGGGTCAGGGAGCTTTCTTT; CDR3 protein: CASSPIGGQGAFF
clone size: .; J gene: TRBJ1-2; D gene: .; V gene: TRBV7-9; CDR3 DNA: TGTGCCAGCAGCCCGGGGGGCCTCACCTTTGGCTACACCTTC; CDR3 protein: CASSPGGLTFGYTF
clone size: once; J gene: TRBJ2-3; D gene: .; V gene: TRBV19; CDR3 DNA: TGTGCCACCTCAACCGTGGGGAGCACAGATACGCAGTATTTT; CDR3 protein: CATSTVGSTDTQYF
clone size: few; J gene: TRBJ2-3; D gene: TRBD2; V gene: TRBV13; CDR3 DNA: TGTGCCAGCAGCTTAGGCGGGGGGGGATCAGATACGCAGTATTTT; CDR3 protein: CASSLGGGGSDTQYF
clone size: medium-sized; J gene: TRBJ2-3; D gene: TRBD2; V gene: TRBV7-2; CDR3 DNA: TGTGCCAGCAGCTTATGGCGGGGGGGCGGTGGGGATACGCAGTATTTT; CDR3 protein: CASSLWRGGGGDTQYF